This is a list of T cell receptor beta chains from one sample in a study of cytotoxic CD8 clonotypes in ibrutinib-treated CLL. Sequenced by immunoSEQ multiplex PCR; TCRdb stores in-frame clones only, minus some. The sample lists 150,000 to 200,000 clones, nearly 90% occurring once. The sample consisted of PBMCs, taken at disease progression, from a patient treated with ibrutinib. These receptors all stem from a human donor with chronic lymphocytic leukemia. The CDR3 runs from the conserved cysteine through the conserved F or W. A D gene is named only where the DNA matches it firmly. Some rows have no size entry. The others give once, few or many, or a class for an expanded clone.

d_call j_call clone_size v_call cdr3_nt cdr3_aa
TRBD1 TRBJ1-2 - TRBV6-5 TGTGCCAGCAGCTCCGGGACAGGGGGGGCGTATGGCTACACCTTC CASSSGTGGAYGYTF
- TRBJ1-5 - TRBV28 TGTGCCAGCACCCTCGGTCCTGTAGATCAGCCCCAGCATTTT CASTLGPVDQPQHF
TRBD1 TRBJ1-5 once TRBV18 TGTGCCAGCTCACCACGGAGGACAGGTTTTGGTTCGGACTATCAGCCCCAGCATTTT CASSPRRTGFGSDYQPQHF
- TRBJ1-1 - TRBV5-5 TGTGCCAGCAGCGGGGGAGCCGGAACTAGAAATATGGCTTTCTTT CASSGGAGTRNMAFF
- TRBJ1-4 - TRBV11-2 TGTGCCAGCAGCTTAGTATGGGCGGGTAATGAAAAACTGTTTTTT CASSLVWAGNEKLFF
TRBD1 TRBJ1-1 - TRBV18 TGTGCCAGCTCACGGGGACAGGGGGTCCTCCTGAACACTGAAGCTTTCTTT CASSRGQGVLLNTEAFF
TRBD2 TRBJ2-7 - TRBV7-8 TGTGCCAGCAGCGTCGGACTAGCGGGAGTAGGCGAGCAGTACTTC CASSVGLAGVGEQYF
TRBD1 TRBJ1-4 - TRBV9 TGTGCCAGCAGCGTAGAAGGGACAGGGGAAAAACTGTTTTTT CASSVEGTGEKLFF
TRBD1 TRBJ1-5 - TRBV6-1 TGTGCCAGCAGTGTAGGCTGGTTGTGGACAGGGGGCGACTCCAATCAGCCCCAGCATTTT CASSVGWLWTGGDSNQPQHF
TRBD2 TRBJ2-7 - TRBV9 TGTGCCAGCAGCGTAACCTTAGCGGGGGATGCCTACGAGCAGTACTTC CASSVTLAGDAYEQYF
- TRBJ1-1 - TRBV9 TGTGCCAGCAGCATCGGGAGCGCACAGTTCACTGAAGCTTTCTTT CASSIGSAQFTEAFF
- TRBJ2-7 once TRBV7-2 TGTGCCAGCAGCTTAGATGTAGCGCAAGAGCAGTACTTC CASSLDVAQEQYF
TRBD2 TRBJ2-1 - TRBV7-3 TGTGCCAGCAGCTTGATTCGTGGGCGGGAGGGGAAAAATGAGCAGTTCTTC CASSLIRGREGKNEQFF
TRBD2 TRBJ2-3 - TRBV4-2 TGTGCCAGCAGCCAAGAGGCCCATGGGGCGGGGGGAAGCACAGATACGCAGTATTTT CASSQEAHGAGGSTDTQYF
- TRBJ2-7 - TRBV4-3 TGCGCCAGCAGCTCAAGGGGACAACGGATGACGCACGAGCAGTACTTC CASSSRGQRMTHEQYF
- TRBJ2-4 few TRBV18 TGTGCCAGCTCTCACCCAGCACTACAGCTAGCCAAAAACATTCAGTACTTC CASSHPALQLAKNIQYF
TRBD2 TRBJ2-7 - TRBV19 TGTGCCAGTAGTAAAAATACGGGTAGCGGGAAGAGCTCCTACGAGCAGTACTTC CASSKNTGSGKSSYEQYF